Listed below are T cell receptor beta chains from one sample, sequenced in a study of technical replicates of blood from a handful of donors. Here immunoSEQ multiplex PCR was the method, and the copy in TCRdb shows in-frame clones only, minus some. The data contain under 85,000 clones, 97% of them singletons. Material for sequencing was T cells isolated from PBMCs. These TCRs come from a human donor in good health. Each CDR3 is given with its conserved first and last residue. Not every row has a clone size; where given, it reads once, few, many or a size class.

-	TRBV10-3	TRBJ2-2	CAIKRDYPNTGELFF
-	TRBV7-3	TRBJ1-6	CASSLSRQESLHF
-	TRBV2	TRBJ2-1	CASRRSWTGRENEQFF
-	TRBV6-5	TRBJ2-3	CASSYPGGSPDTQYF
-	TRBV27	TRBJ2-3	CASSRAGPTDTQYF
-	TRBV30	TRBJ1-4	CAWSPGQATNEKLFF
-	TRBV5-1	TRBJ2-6	CASKDLAAGQGASSGANVLTF
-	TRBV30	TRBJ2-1	CAWSYRDENEQFF
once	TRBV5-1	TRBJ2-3	CASSLAGSTDTQYF
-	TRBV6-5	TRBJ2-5	CASSYSRETQYF
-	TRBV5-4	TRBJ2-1	CASSLAVGLEDNEQFF
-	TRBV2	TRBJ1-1	CASSDPRQNTEAFF
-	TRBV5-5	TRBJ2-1	CASSLWTGGNEQFF
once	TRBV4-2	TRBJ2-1	CASSQEDEQFF
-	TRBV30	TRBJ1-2	CAWSVTVWQGGGYTF
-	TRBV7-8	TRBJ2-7	CASTLARRGPYEQYF
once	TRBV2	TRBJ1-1	CASPAGLHTEAFF
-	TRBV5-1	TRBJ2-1	CASSSIARPHNEQFF
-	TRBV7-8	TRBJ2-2	CASSLEAGAETGELFF
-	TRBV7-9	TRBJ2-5	CASSAWDNAQETQYF
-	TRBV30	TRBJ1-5	CAWSPLGSNQPQHF
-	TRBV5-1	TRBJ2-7	CASSLDPEVYEQYF
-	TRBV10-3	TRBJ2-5	CAIREGSTETQYF
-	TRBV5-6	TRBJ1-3	CASSSQTGRSGNTIYF
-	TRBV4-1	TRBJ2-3	CASSPDREDTQYF
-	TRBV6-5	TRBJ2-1	CASKGQPYNEQFF
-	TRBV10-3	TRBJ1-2	CAINLDRGSYGYTF
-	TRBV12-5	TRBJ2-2	CATAGQGSPGELFF
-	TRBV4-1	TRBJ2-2	CASSQGLAGGQPLNLNTGELFF
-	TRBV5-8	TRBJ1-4	CASSLVQGFATNEKLFF
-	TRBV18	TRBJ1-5	CASSPEGQSNQPQHF
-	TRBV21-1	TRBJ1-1	CASSKGGTGLNTEAFF
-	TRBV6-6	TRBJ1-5	CASSPRQVYQPQHF